Listed here are 19 T cell receptor beta chains from one sample, sequenced in a study of cytomegalovirus exposure and HLA in healthy donors. The assay was immunoSEQ multiplex PCR, and TCRdb's table has in-frame clones only and misses some. The sample shows roughly 75,000 clones, approximately 94% of them seen only once. Sequencing input: PBMCs. The receptors stem from a young woman in good health and CMV-seropositive.

The genes are TRBV7-8 and TRBJ2-1; 12 bases match TRBD2. The CDR3 length is 15 residues. V trimming: 6 bases; J trimming: 10 bases; junction bases outside the gene matches: 10. Germline V CDR1 and CDR2: SGHVS, FQNEAQ. The CDR3 DNA is TGTGCCAGCAGGGAGACGCCTGGGACTAGCGGGGAGCAGTTCTTC. As protein: CASRETPGTSGEQFF.

V and J are TRBV7-6 and TRBJ2-2; 9 nucleotides align to TRBD2. J gave up 0 bases and V 5 bases, and 7 bases lay outside the gene matches. From germline, CDR1 is SGHVS and CDR2 FNYEAQ. CDR3 length equals 17 residues. The CDR3 is CASSISGLAANTGELFF. CDR3 sequence (DNA): TGTGCCAGCAGCATTTCGGGACTAGCAGCGAACACCGGGGAGCTGTTTTTT. The complete variable domain, with remaining parts taken from reference TRBV7-6 and TRBJ2-2, reads GAGVSQSPRYKVTKRGQDVALRCDPISGHVSLYWYRQALGQGPEFLTYFNYEAQQDKSGLPNDRFSAERPEGSISTLTIQRTEQRDSAMYRCASSISGLAANTGELFFGEGSRLTVL.

The chain is built from TRBV19 and TRBJ2-3; 8 bases map to TRBD2. The CDR3 spans 16 residues. CDR1 is LNHDA and CDR2 is SQIVND in the germline V gene (reference sequence). Trimming took 3 bases from V and 3 from J; bases not matched to a gene: 8. CDR3 nucleotide sequence: TGTGCCAGTAGTATTCAAGCGGGAGAGGTAACAGATACGCAGTATTTT. This gives the protein CASSIQAGEVTDTQYF.

This chain connects TRBV5-6 to TRBJ1-5, with 11 bases that match TRBD1. V lost 3 bases to trimming and J lost 3 bases; unmatched junction nucleotides: 5. The CDR3 spans 16 residues. Per the germline V gene, CDR1 is SGHDT and CDR2 is YYEEEE. CDR3: CASSSRTGGFNQPQHF. CDR3 bases: TGTGCCAGCAGCTCACGGACAGGGGGCTTCAATCAGCCCCAGCATTTT. Variable domain in full (rest from reference TRBV5-6 and TRBJ1-5): DAGVTQSPTHLIKTRGQQVTLRCSPKSGHDTVSWYQQALGQGPQFIFQYYEEEERQRGNFPDRFSGHQFPNYSSELNVNALLLGDSALYLCASSSRTGGFNQPQHFGDGTRLSIL.

The DNA of the CDR3 is TGCGCCAGCAGCACACAGGGATCGAGTGGCACTGAAGCTTTCTTT. It specifies CASSTQGSSGTEAFF. The chain carries TRBV5-1 and TRBJ1-1; maybe TRBD1 (6 bases). This CDR3 comprises 15 residues. Germline V gives CDR1 SGHRS, CDR2 YFSETQ. Trimming removed 4 bases from V and 4 bases from J, with 17 bases in between.

The rearrangement uses TRBV7-9 and TRBJ2-3, with 9 bases identical to TRBD1. The germline V gene has CDR1 SEHNR and CDR2 FQNEAQ (reference sequence). Trimming removed 4 bases from V and 6 bases from J; junction bases left unmatched: 8. The CDR3 length is 15 residues. CDR3 protein: CASSSGQGLLDTQYF. DNA of the CDR3: TGTGCCAGCAGCTCGGGACAGGGACTTCTTGATACGCAGTATTTT. The variable domain in full, completed from reference TRBV7-9 and TRBJ2-3, reads DTGVSQNPRHKITKRGQNVTFRCDPISEHNRLYWYRQTLGQGPEFLTYFQNEAQLEKSRLLSDRFSAERPKGSFSTLEIQRTEQGDSAMYLCASSSGQGLLDTQYFGPGTRLTVL.

The chain uses TRBV28 and TRBJ1-4, with D maybe TRBD1 (6 bases). Germline V lookup: CDR1 MDHEN, CDR2 SYDVKM. This CDR3 is built from 13 residues. V lost 8 bases to trimming and J lost 0 bases, with 7 bases between them. CDR3 sequence reads: CASYRATNEKLFF. The CDR3 nucleotides are TGTGCCAGCTACAGGGCAACTAATGAAAAACTGTTTTTT. Full variable domain (rest looked up from reference TRBV28 and TRBJ1-4): DVKVTQSSRYLVKRTGEKVFLECVQDMDHENMFWYRQDPGLGLRLIYFSYDVKMKEKGDIPEGYSVSREKKERFSLILESASTNQTSMYLCASYRATNEKLFFGSGTQLSVL.

The rearrangement joins TRBV6-5 to TRBJ2-3; D ambiguous. Germline CDR1 reads MNHEY; CDR2 reads SVGAGI. The CDR3 has 16 residues. V dropped 3 bases and J dropped 0 bases, with 13 bases sitting between them. CDR3 nucleotide sequence: TGTGCCAGCAGTTATCGAACAGCCTCTAGCACAGATACGCAGTATTTT. Its protein is CASSYRTASSTDTQYF.

V and J are TRBV4-2 and TRBJ2-7; 12 nucleotides agree with TRBD2. This CDR3 comprises 17 residues. V lost 3 bases to trimming and J lost 3 bases; unmatched junction nucleotides: 9. The germline CDR1 and CDR2 sequences are LGHNA and YNFKEQ. The CDR3 DNA reads TGTGCCAGCAGCCACCCTAGCGGGGGGGTGGAAAGCTACGAGCAGTACTTC. Translating gives CASSHPSGGVESYEQYF.

The chain uses TRBV5-4 and TRBJ2-1; 13 positions agree with TRBD2. The germline V gene encodes CDR1 SGHNT and CDR2 YYREEE (reference sequence). The length of the CDR3 is 16 residues. With 4 bases clipped from V and 8 bases from J, the junction kept 9 bases outside the gene matches. DNA of the CDR3: TGTGCCAGCAGCCCCCGGACTAGCGGGAGTGGGCATGAGCAGTTCTTC. It translates to CASSPRTSGSGHEQFF.

The chain is built from TRBV15 and TRBJ2-3, with TRBD1 identical over 8 bases. The J segment lost 4 bases and the V segment lost 2 bases, leaving 5 bases of the junction unmatched. The CDR3 has 15 amino acids. CDR1 is LNHNV, CDR2 YYDKDF, per germline (reference sequence). The CDR3: CATSRQTGDADTQYF. In nucleotides, the CDR3 is TGTGCCACCAGCAGACAGACAGGGGACGCAGATACGCAGTATTTT.

A single count supports this clone. The gene calls are TRBV6-1 and TRBJ2-5, with 9 bases that match TRBD2. The CDR3 length is 14 residues. Germline V gene data show CDR1 as MNHNS and CDR2 as SASEGT. J lost 5 bases, V lost 9 bases, and 10 bases had no gene match. This chain's CDR3 is CASTVAGVKETQYF. CDR3 coding DNA: TGTGCCAGTACAGTAGCGGGAGTGAAGGAGACCCAGTACTTC.

The chain carries TRBV11-3 and TRBJ1-6; 8 nucleotides line up with TRBD1. With V trimmed by 5 bases and J by 12 bases, 9 bases remained unmatched. CDR1 SGHNT and CDR2 YENEEA come from the germline V gene. The CDR3 is 14 amino acids. The CDR3 region has the DNA TGTGCCAGCAGCGAACGACAGGGGATTGGACCCCTCCACTTT. Its protein product is CASSERQGIGPLHF.

This sequence joins TRBV10-1 and TRBJ2-5, with 7 positions matching TRBD2. V dropped 0 bases and J dropped 3; count of bases not matched to a gene: 7. The V gene's germline CDR1 is WNHNN and CDR2 SYGVQD (reference sequence). The CDR3 is 16 residues long. CDR3 DNA sequence: TGCGCCAGCAGTGAGTCTATGGGAGGGTGGAAAGAGACCCAGTACTTC. Protein sequence: CASSESMGGWKETQYF.

The chain couples TRBV28 to TRBJ2-7, with 10 bases fitting TRBD1. CDR1 MDHEN and CDR2 SYDVKM come from the germline V gene. The CDR3 length is 13 residues. The V gene end was trimmed by 3 bases and the J gene end by 6 bases; junction bases not matched to a gene: 2. The chain's CDR3 is CASSFRTGGEQYF. In DNA form, the CDR3 reads TGTGCCAGCAGTTTTCGGACAGGGGGCGAGCAGTACTTC.

The V call is TRBV6-5, the J call TRBJ1-1; 7 bases are a match to TRBD1. From germline, CDR1 is MNHEY and CDR2 SVGAGI. The CDR3 is 14 residues long. J was trimmed by 1 base and V by 8 bases; bases with no gene match: 7. The CDR3 here is CASAKGAGNTEAFF. DNA of the CDR3: TGTGCCAGCGCCAAGGGGGCGGGGAACACTGAAGCTTTCTTT.

The chain couples TRBV5-4 to TRBJ1-2, with 7 bases matching TRBD1. The CDR3 has 16 amino acids. Germline V gene sequence: CDR1 SGHNT, CDR2 YYREEE (reference sequence). V lost 5 bases and J lost 5; bases outside the gene matches: 15. The CDR3 DNA follows: TGTGCCAGCAGTAAACTCGACAGGGCCTGGGGGTATGGCTACACCTTC. As protein: CASSKLDRAWGYGYTF.

The rearrangement joins TRBV9 to TRBJ2-1; the D gene is possibly TRBD2 (6 bases). CDR3 length equals 16 residues. V gave up 0 bases and J gave up 4 bases, with 14 bases separating them. Germline V gene data show CDR1 as SGDLS and CDR2 as YYNGEE. CDR3 protein: CASSVANGRRYNEQFF. The CDR3 nucleotides read TGTGCCAGCAGCGTAGCTAACGGGAGAAGGTACAATGAGCAGTTCTTC.

The chain couples TRBV5-1 to TRBJ2-1, with 7 bases aligning to TRBD1. The CDR3 has 15 residues. Germline loops: CDR1 SGHRS, CDR2 YFSETQ. The V and J ends lost 4 bases and 5 bases, in that order; junction bases with no gene match: 9. This chain's CDR3 is CASSLGTVAHNEQFF. CDR3 DNA sequence: TGCGCCAGCAGCCTCGGGACAGTAGCTCACAATGAGCAGTTCTTC.